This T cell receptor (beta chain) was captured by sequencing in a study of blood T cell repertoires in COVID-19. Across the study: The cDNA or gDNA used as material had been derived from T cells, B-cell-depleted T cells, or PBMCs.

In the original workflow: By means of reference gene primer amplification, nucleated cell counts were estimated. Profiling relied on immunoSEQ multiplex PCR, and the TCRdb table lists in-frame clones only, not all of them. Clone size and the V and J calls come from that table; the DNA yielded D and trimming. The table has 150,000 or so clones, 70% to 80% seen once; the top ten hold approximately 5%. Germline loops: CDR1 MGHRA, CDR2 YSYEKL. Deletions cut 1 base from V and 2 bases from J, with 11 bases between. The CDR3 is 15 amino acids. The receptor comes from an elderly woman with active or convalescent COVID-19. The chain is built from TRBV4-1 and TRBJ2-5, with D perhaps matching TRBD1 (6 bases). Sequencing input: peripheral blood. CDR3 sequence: CASSQVGQPQETQYF. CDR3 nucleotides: TGCGCCAGCAGCCAAGTAGGACAGCCTCAAGAGACCCAGTACTTC.